The 22 T cell receptor beta chains below all came from one sample that was sequenced in a study of CXCR4 blockade with PD-1 therapy in pancreatic cancer. Here immunoSEQ multiplex PCR was the method, and the copy in TCRdb shows in-frame clones only, minus some. The profile covers about 5,000 clones, with 50% to 60% appearing a single time and approximately 14% taken by the ten largest. Sequences were obtained from tumor tissue. These receptors came from a human donor with pancreatic ductal adenocarcinoma.

The gene calls are TRBV30 and TRBJ2-7; tentatively, D is TRBD2 (5 bases). Trimming pared 4 bases from V and 3 bases from J, leaving 7 bases between. This CDR3 contains 11 residues. Germline loops: CDR1 GTSNPN, CDR2 SVGIG (reference sequence). In nucleotides, the CDR3 is TGTGCCTGGATGGACTTCTACGAGCAGTACTTC. Amino acids: CAWMDFYEQYF.

This rearrangement joins TRBV25-1 to TRBJ2-7; D is undetermined. Germline V gene data show CDR1 as MGHDK and CDR2 as SYGVNS. Deletions cut 5 bases from V and 5 bases from J, with 13 bases between. The CDR3 sequence is 13 residues long. CDR3 in DNA: TGTGCCAGCAGTAGGGCCGCTCGCCACGAGCAGTACTTC. Its translation: CASSRAARHEQYF.

This clone occurred a few times. The chain links TRBV6-8 to TRBJ2-1; 11 nucleotides align to TRBD2. There are 14 residues in the CDR3. The V segment lost 6 bases and the J segment 9 bases; nucleotides outside the gene matches: 7. Germline-derived CDR1 and CDR2 are MNHGY and SAAAGT. This CDR3 is CASSPGTSGSEQFF. CDR3 DNA: TGTGCCAGCAGCCCTGGGACTAGCGGAAGTGAGCAGTTCTTC.

The rearrangement links TRBV18 to TRBJ2-1; 9 bases are shared with TRBD1. CDR1 and CDR2 (germline): KGHSH, LQKENI. The CDR3 spans 14 residues. Trimming at V came to 8 bases and at J to 4 bases, leaving 6 bases not matched to a gene. Written as DNA, the CDR3 is TGTGCCAGCGGACCGGGACAGGGTTACAATGAGCAGTTCTTC. Translation: CASGPGQGYNEQFF.

V is TRBV29-1 and J is TRBJ1-1; no firm D call. The CDR3 covers 12 residues. Trimming shortened V by 4 bases and J by 2 bases, and 8 bases separated the two germline ends. Germline lookup yields CDR1 SQVTM and CDR2 ANQGSEA. The DNA of the CDR3 is TGCAGCGTTGTTACGGATAACACTGAAGCTTTCTTT. Residues: CSVVTDNTEAFF.

The rearrangement links TRBV18 to TRBJ2-1; TRBD1 matches 9 bases. This CDR3 contains 16 residues. J lost 4 bases, V lost 3 bases, and 7 bases had no gene match. CDR1 is KGHSH and CDR2 is LQKENI in the germline V gene. CDR3 DNA: TGTGCCAGCTCACCGGCCGGGACAGGGTTTTACAATGAGCAGTTCTTC. Amino acids: CASSPAGTGFYNEQFF.

The chain has TRBV14 and TRBJ2-7; 7 bases map to TRBD2. Germline values: CDR1 SGHDN, CDR2 FVKESK. Unmatched junction bases numbered 11, after V lost 5 bases and J lost 1 base. CDR3 size: 16 residues. The chain's CDR3 is CASSIGLGVRSYEQYF. In DNA, the CDR3 is TGTGCCAGCAGCATAGGACTAGGAGTAAGGTCCTACGAGCAGTACTTC.

The chain couples TRBV19 to TRBJ1-1; a weak D match, TRBD1 (5 bases). V was shortened by 5 bases and J by 8 bases, with 9 bases between the two germline ends. The CDR3 length is 11 residues. From germline, CDR1 is LNHDA and CDR2 SQIVND (reference sequence). This CDR3 reads CASSSRTEAFF. CDR3 nucleotide sequence: TGTGCCAGTAGTTCACGGACAGAAGCTTTCTTT.

The chain couples TRBV28 to TRBJ2-2; D unclear. CDR1 and CDR2 (germline): MDHEN, SYDVKM. V lost 1 base and J 6 bases, leaving 12 bases between the germline ends. This CDR3 has 15 residues. DNA for the CDR3: TGTGCCAGCAGTTTATCGCAATTGGGGTCCGGGGAGCTGTTTTTT. It yields the protein CASSLSQLGSGELFF.

The chain is built from TRBV5-1 and TRBJ2-5, with 10 bases lining up with TRBD1. CDR3 size: 15 residues. The junction had 6 bases not matched to a gene; V was cut back by 4 bases and J by 3 bases. Germline-derived CDR1 and CDR2 are SGHRS and YFSETQ. The CDR3 region is CASSPGTGAEETQYF. The CDR3 region has the DNA TGCGCCAGCAGCCCTGGGACAGGGGCGGAAGAGACCCAGTACTTC.

V gene TRBV30 combines with J gene TRBJ2-7; 7 bases are shared with TRBD1. Trimming removed 3 bases from V and 3 bases from J; junction bases left unmatched: 5. The CDR3 totals 13 residues. CDR1 is GTSNPN, CDR2 SVGIG, per germline (reference sequence). The CDR3 here is CAWRERGLYEQYF. The CDR3, as DNA: TGTGCCTGGAGGGAAAGGGGGCTCTACGAGCAGTACTTC. Full variable domain (outside the CDR3, taken from reference TRBV30 and TRBJ2-7): SQTIHQWPATLVQPVGSPLSLECTVEGTSNPNLYWYRQAAGRGLQLLFYSVGIGQISSEVPQNLSASRPQDRQFILSSKKLLLSDSGFYLCAWRERGLYEQYFGPGTRLTVT.

The CDR3 nucleotides read TGCAGCGTTGCCGACAGGAGGAGCGAGCAGTACTTC. Translated: CSVADRRSEQYF. This chain uses TRBV29-1 with TRBJ2-7; possible D gene TRBD1, 6 bases. This CDR3 contains 12 residues. The germline CDR1 and CDR2 sequences are SQVTM and ANQGSEA. Trimming pared 4 bases from V and 6 bases from J, leaving 13 bases between.

This clone has just one count. The rearrangement links TRBV11-3 to TRBJ2-2; TRBD1 aligns across 7 bases. This CDR3 is built from 17 residues. The J segment lost 0 bases and the V segment lost 2 bases, leaving 6 bases of the junction unmatched. Germline V lookup: CDR1 SGHNT, CDR2 YENEEA. The CDR3 DNA is TGTGCCAGCAGCTTAAGGTCGGGACAGCCGAACACCGGGGAGCTGTTTTTT. Protein product: CASSLRSGQPNTGELFF.

This chain links TRBV6-8 with TRBJ1-3; 7 bases match TRBD1. The CDR3 is 16 amino acids. The germline V gene encodes CDR1 MNHGY and CDR2 SAAAGT. Unmatched junction bases numbered 7, after V lost 5 bases and J lost 0 bases. This chain's CDR3 is CASSRQGRTSGNTIYF. DNA for the CDR3: TGTGCCAGCAGTCGACAGGGAAGAACCTCTGGAAACACCATATATTTT.

The gene calls are TRBV6-8 and TRBJ2-5; 13 bases map to TRBD2. The germline gives CDR1 MNHGY, CDR2 SAAAGT. The V segment lost 2 bases and the J segment 4 bases; nucleotides outside the gene matches: 4. The CDR3 is 16 residues long. The CDR3 loop reads CASSYRRTSGRETQYF. The CDR3 DNA reads as TGTGCCAGCAGTTACAGACGGACTAGCGGGAGAGAGACCCAGTACTTC.

This clone has more than one count but fewer than ten. The chain employs TRBV6-8 and TRBJ1-3, with 10 bases matching TRBD1. This CDR3 comprises 16 residues. V lost 6 bases to trimming and J lost 3 bases; unmatched junction nucleotides: 8. Germline-derived CDR1 and CDR2 are MNHGY and SAAAGT. The CDR3 DNA is TGTGCCAGCAGGCCCCGGGACAGGGGAAGTGGAAACACCATATATTTT. Amino acid sequence: CASRPRDRGSGNTIYF.

Within the sample, this clone is medium-sized. This chain connects TRBV9 to TRBJ2-7; D is perhaps TRBD2 (6 bases). The CDR3 length is 12 residues. Germline V gene data show CDR1 as SGDLS and CDR2 as YYNGEE. With 4 bases removed from V and 3 bases from J, the gap between germline ends came to 8 bases. DNA for the CDR3: TGTGCCAGCAGCCTAGCGAACTACGAGCAGTACTTC. Its protein product is CASSLANYEQYF.

The chain couples TRBV18 to TRBJ2-3, with unresolved D. From germline, CDR1 is KGHSH and CDR2 LQKENI. Trimming took off 1 base at V and 4 bases at J, with 12 bases between the two ends. CDR3 size: 15 residues. CDR3 amino acids: CASSPQSYMADTQYF. For the CDR3, the DNA is TGTGCCAGCTCACCACAAAGCTATATGGCAGATACGCAGTATTTT.

This clone has only a few counts. This chain links TRBV28 with TRBJ2-7; D might be TRBD2 (5 bases). Trimming left V 9 bases short and J 2 bases short, with 14 bases between. CDR1 is MDHEN, CDR2 SYDVKM, per germline. There are 13 residues in the CDR3. Here the CDR3 reads CASGGTATYEQYF. The CDR3 DNA is TGTGCCAGTGGAGGAACAGCCACCTACGAGCAGTACTTC.

The rearrangement links TRBV2 to TRBJ2-3; 8 positions match TRBD2. V trimming: 2 bases; J trimming: 3 bases; junction bases outside the gene matches: 7. The length of the CDR3 is 16 residues. Germline V gene sequence: CDR1 SNHLY, CDR2 FYNNEI. The chain's CDR3 is CASSESSGRWTDTQYF. CDR3 coding DNA: TGTGCCAGCAGTGAATCTAGCGGGCGGTGGACAGATACGCAGTATTTT.

This chain links TRBV19 with TRBJ2-2; unclear D gene. CDR3 length: 13 amino acids. Per the germline V gene, CDR1 is LNHDA and CDR2 is SQIVND (reference sequence). V gave up 6 bases and J gave up 2 bases, with 7 bases separating them. The CDR3 sequence: CASSLTNTGELFF. The CDR3 DNA reads as TGTGCCAGTAGCTTAACTAACACCGGGGAGCTGTTTTTT. Full variable domain (missing parts from reference TRBV19 and TRBJ2-2): DGGITQSPKYLFRKEGQNVTLSCEQNLNHDAMYWYRQDPGQGLRLIYYSQIVNDFQKGDIAEGYSVSREKKESFPLTVTSAQKNPTAFYLCASSLTNTGELFFGEGSRLTVL.

This clone was counted between two and nine times. The V call is TRBV6-8, the J call TRBJ2-7, with D perhaps assigned TRBD1 or TRBD2 (6 bases each). The CDR3 length is 16 residues. V lost 1 base, J lost 4 bases, and 17 bases lay in between. The V gene's germline CDR1 is MNHGY and CDR2 SAAAGT. The CDR3 DNA reads as TGTGCCAGCAGTTACTTCCCTGTTGGGGGGCTGTACGAGCAGTACTTC. It translates to CASSYFPVGGLYEQYF.